This TCR beta chain was retrieved from a study of blood T cell repertoires in COVID-19. In the study overall: PBMCs, B-cell-depleted T cells, or T cells provided the cDNA or gDNA that made up the material.

Authors' processing steps: Reference gene primer amplification gave estimated nucleated cell counts. TCRdb's copy holds only in-frame clones and misses some; the assay was immunoSEQ multiplex PCR. V and J calls and clone size are as listed in that table; D and trimming were resolved from the DNA. The sample shows a few hundred thousand clones, around 89% of them seen only once. Per germline, CDR1 SGHRS and CDR2 YFSETQ. The length of the CDR3 is 15 residues. Trimming stripped 5 bases from V and 2 bases from J, with 15 bases between. Those enrolled, adults aged roughly 18 to 90 years, came from about two dozen US areas.

The source of this sequence is a woman aged 35 to 49 with acute COVID-19. V usage is TRBV5-1 and J usage is TRBJ2-3; D might be TRBD2 (6 bases). The sample comprised PBMCs or T cells enriched from blood (not recorded which). This CDR3 reads CASSWNGGDTDTQYF. For the CDR3, the DNA is TGCGCCAGCAGTTGGAATGGCGGGGACACAGATACGCAGTATTTT.